This T cell receptor (beta chain) originates from a study of CD8 T cells in ankylosing spondylitis. V gave up 6 bases and J gave up 2 bases, with 14 bases separating them. The CDR3 loop spans 15 amino acids. Germline assignment: CDR1 SEHNR and CDR2 FQNEAQ (reference sequence). Quantitative molecular-barcoded 5'-RACE generated the TCR beta libraries. One entry per CDR3 protein, called by TCRdb with MiXCR from the 5' RACE reads. The data show 350,000 or so distinct CDR3 sequences, roughly 15% seen once. There are a few counts of this clonotype. Its target is not known. Overall study results and limits: Prior work had noted some motif variants in reactive arthritis blood and synovial fluid. Those disease-linked clones were CD8+; they were also relatively rare in peripheral blood.

This chain connects TRBV7-9 to TRBJ1-5; a weak D match, TRBD1 (5 bases). Sequenced: blood, either unsorted or a sorted T cell fraction (not recorded which). The origin of this receptor is a male donor with ankylosing spondylitis or in good health (not recorded which). DNA of the CDR3: TGTGCCAGCAGTCCTGTCGGACAAGGCAATCAGCCCCAGCATTTT. Translated: CASSPVGQGNQPQHF.